The present T cell receptor (beta chain) was sequenced within a study of T cells in Graves' hyperthyroidism and ophthalmopathy. The V gene's germline CDR1 is SQVTM and CDR2 ANQGSEA. The ends lost 4 bases at V and 10 bases at J; junction bases unmatched: 6. There are 14 residues in the CDR3. This clonotype was observed a handful of times. There were TCR beta CDR3 regions amplified from RNA transcripts. HTBI primers were used for first-round RT-PCR of the TCR CDR3. One entry per CDR3 protein, called by TCRdb with MiXCR from the multiplex PCR reads. The table has 490,000 or so distinct CDR3 sequences, approximately 48% seen once.

This receptor was identified in an adult woman with Graves' disease, either hyperthyroidism or ophthalmopathy (not recorded which). Sequencing input: peripheral blood or thyroid tissue (not recorded which). This chain joins TRBV29-1 and TRBJ2-2; 13 positions agree with TRBD2. The CDR3 nucleotides read TGCAGCGTTGGCCGGACTAGCGGGAGTATGGAGCTGTTTTTT. This translates into CSVGRTSGSMELFF.